The clone carrying this TCR beta chain was seen a few times. The ends were cut back, 7 bases at V and 1 base at J, with 6 bases in the middle. Germline V gene lookup returns CDR1 SQVTM and CDR2 ANQGSEA. The CDR3 runs to 11 residues. This specimen comes from a study of human T cells and chemical hapten exposure. TCRdb used MiXCR to reprocess the RACE reads, holding one entry per CDR3 protein. This table holds 150,000 to 200,000 distinct CDR3 sequences, around 25% found once. The time point was: patch test 3, about 24 weeks after DPC sensitization. Treatment indicated: therapeutic diphenylcyclopropenone sensitization with weekly scalp DPC.

This receptor was taken from a woman aged 40 to 50 with alopecia areata. Some clones in this sample may be carry-over from other donors' samples. This rearrangement joins TRBV29-1 to TRBJ2-3, with D unresolved. The starting material was whole blood, obtained in connection with sensitization to the hapten diphenylcyclopropenone (DPC). This CDR3 reads CSGLGTDTQYF. CDR3 sequence (DNA): TGCAGCGGCCTAGGCACAGATACGCAGTATTTT.